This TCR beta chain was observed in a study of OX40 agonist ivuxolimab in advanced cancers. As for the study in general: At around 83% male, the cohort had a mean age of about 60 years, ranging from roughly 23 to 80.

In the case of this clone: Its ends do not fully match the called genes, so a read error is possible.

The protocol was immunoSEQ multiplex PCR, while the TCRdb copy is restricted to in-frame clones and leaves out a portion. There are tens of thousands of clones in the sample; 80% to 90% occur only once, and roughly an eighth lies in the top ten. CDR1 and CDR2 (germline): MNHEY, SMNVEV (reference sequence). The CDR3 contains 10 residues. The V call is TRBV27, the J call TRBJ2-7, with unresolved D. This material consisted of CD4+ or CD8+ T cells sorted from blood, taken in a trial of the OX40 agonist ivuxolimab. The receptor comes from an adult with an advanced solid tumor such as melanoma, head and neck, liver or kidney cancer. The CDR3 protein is CASSTYAQYF. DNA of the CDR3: TGTGCCAGCAGTACCTACGCGCAGTACTTC.